This T cell receptor beta chain was obtained from a study of identical twins. One entry per CDR3 protein results from TCRdb running MiXCR on the 5' RACE reads. The sample lists about 690,000 distinct CDR3 sequences, approximately 6% occurring once. J gave up 5 bases and V 0 bases, and 5 bases lay outside the gene matches. Germline CDR1 and CDR2: SGHRS and YFSETQ. The CDR3 extends over 16 amino acids. This clonotype came up a few times. This chain joins TRBV5-1 and TRBJ2-1; 10 bases are shared with TRBD2. Sequenced input: naive T cells sorted from blood. This receptor was obtained from a man aged 18-30 years in good health. CDR3 in amino acids: CASSLVGLAADNEQFF. The CDR3 region has the DNA TGCGCCAGCAGCTTGGTAGGACTAGCGGCGGACAATGAGCAGTTCTTC.